One TCR beta chain is described in this entry. This clone was seen only once. Its binding antigen is unknown. No base qualities exist here, and no much larger clone lies one base off it. In Seattle, one collaborating source enrolled patients while the infection was active and tracked those patients longitudinally over the course of disease. Collaborating institutions collected whole blood in K2EDTA tubes following their own protocols. Collaborator samples were shipped for TCRbeta analysis as frozen whole blood, isolated PBMCs, or DNA extracted from either sample type. These data originate in a study of blood T cell repertoires in COVID-19 (dated by TCRdb to 2018 to 2020). About the study as a whole: The collaborator samples originated in the United States, Italy and Spain and spanned the acute and convalescent phases of COVID-19. The material from the prospective study consisted of cDNA or gDNA derived from T cells, B-cell-depleted T cells, or PBMCs. Deeply sampled blood TCRbeta repertoires from subjects exposed to, actively infected with, or recovered from COVID-19 were included in the dataset. The repertoires were made available in a free public database intended to serve as a resource for research on the immune response to SARS-CoV-2. The samples were drawn from two sources: the first 160 participants of the ongoing ImmuneRACE study, and 1,000 to 1,500 subjects contributed by 6 global collaborators. Sample metadata almost always included a de-identified subject ID, COVID-19 status, age in years and sex. Where HLA class I and class II types were available, the types were taken from metadata supplied by the sample provider, not from assay-based typing. Overall study outcomes, separate from this receptor: The quantity of clinical and demographic metadata differed by source and by participant and was supplied without curation.

The V end gives up 5 bases and the J end 2 bases, leaving 6 bases in the junction not matched to a gene. The germline V gene (reference sequence) yields MNHNY for CDR1 and SVGAGI for CDR2. Spanning cysteine to phenylalanine, the CDR3 consists of 16 amino acids. Of the read, only the CDR3 DNA is kept; its 48 bases are in frame from base 1. The immunoSEQ Assay, a bias-controlled multiplex PCR, was used to amplify TCRbeta CDR3 regions from genomic DNA. Per the authors' processing: Nucleated cell counts per sample were estimated from amplification of reference gene primers within the assay. To quantify the absolute abundance of each unique TCRbeta CDR3 rearrangement, sequence reads were collapsed and filtered. Productive Simpson clonality was computed per sample as the square root of Simpson's diversity index over productive rearrangements. Sourced from immuneACCESS, this table was stored by TCRdb with only in-frame sequences that have V and J called. A share of the clones is absent; for the studies checked, an unresolved V gene accounts for under half, and the remainder has no known explanation. Clonal size and the V and J genes are those of that table, whereas D and trimming came from the DNA. This sample comprises approximately 290,000 clones, 70% to 90% of them detected only once. The ten top clones hold approximately 0.94% of the sample.

The chain joins TRBV6-6 to TRBJ2-3, with 11 middle bases fitting TRBD2. The clonotype originates from a human donor with COVID-19, enrolled during active disease. The donor label of this sample is uncertain. Sequencing was carried out using peripheral blood. The DNA reads as follows: TGTGCCAGCAGTCGTGGGACTAGCGGAAACACAGATACGCAGTATTTT. Its protein reads: CASSRGTSGNTDTQYF.